This entry features one TCR beta chain sequence. Some clones are missing from TCRdb's copy, which holds only in-frame ones; the method was immunoSEQ multiplex PCR. The sample includes some 26,000 clones, roughly 82% of them seen just once. Per germline, CDR1 MNHNS and CDR2 SASEGT. CDR3 size: 15 residues. Trimming pared 2 bases from V and 6 bases from J, leaving 14 bases between. The data are from a study of blood T cell repertoires in COVID-19. The sample consisted of peripheral blood. V and J are TRBV6-1 and TRBJ1-5; the D gene is possibly TRBD1 (5 bases). This sequence originates from a man of 80 years or more with active or convalescent COVID-19. Written as DNA, the CDR3 is TGTGCCAGCAGTGAATCATTCTTGGGGGGTCAGCCCCAGCATTTT. Its translation: CASSESFLGGQPQHF.